Each of the 4 T cell receptor beta chains below was sequenced from the same sample in a study of T cell responses to AZD1222 COVID-19 vaccine. TCRdb's table, derived via immunoSEQ multiplex PCR, lists solely in-frame clones and lacks some. The data hold around 210,000 clones, with around 94% observed a single time. The sample was peripheral blood, taken 28 days after the second dose of the MenACWY control vaccine. The receptors come from an adult who received the MenACWY meningococcal vaccine as a control.

V gene TRBV19 combines with J gene TRBJ2-7, with D possibly being TRBD1 or TRBD2 (5 bases each). This CDR3 comprises 14 residues. V lost 6 bases, J lost 2 bases, and 14 bases lay in between. Germline V CDR1 and CDR2: LNHDA, SQIVND (reference sequence). CDR3 in amino acids: CASSPGRVAYEQYF. The CDR3 DNA reads TGTGCCAGTAGCCCGGGACGGGTTGCCTACGAGCAGTACTTC.

The V call is TRBV15, the J call TRBJ2-3, with 10 bases lining up with TRBD2. The V segment lost 7 bases and the J segment 2 bases; nucleotides outside the gene matches: 3. The length of the CDR3 is 14 residues. Germline values: CDR1 LNHNV, CDR2 YYDKDF (reference sequence). The CDR3 nucleotides are TGTGCCACCAAGACTAGCGGGCACACAGATACGCAGTATTTT. It encodes CATKTSGHTDTQYF. Combining the CDR3 with reference TRBV15 and TRBJ2-3 gives the whole variable domain DAMVIQNPRYQVTQFGKPVTLSCSQTLNHNVMYWYQQKSSQAPKLLFHYYDKDFNNEADTPDNFQSRRPNTSFCFLDIRSPGLGDTAMYLCATKTSGHTDTQYFGPGTRLTVL.

The chain couples TRBV7-2 to TRBJ2-1, with 12 positions matching TRBD2. Germline-derived CDR1 and CDR2 are SGHTA and FQGNSA. This CDR3 comprises 16 residues. The V and J ends lost 3 bases and 12 bases, in that order; junction bases with no gene match: 12. Here the CDR3 DNA reads TGTGCCAGCAGCTTCATGACTAGCGGGAGCCTGGTGGGGCAGTTCTTC. Amino acid sequence: CASSFMTSGSLVGQFF.

V gene TRBV6-1 combines with J gene TRBJ2-3; D is ambiguous. CDR1 is MNHNS and CDR2 is SASEGT in the germline V gene. This CDR3 is built from 16 residues. The ends were cut back, 0 bases at V and 1 base at J, with 11 bases in the middle. The CDR3 DNA reads as TGTGCCAGCAGTGAAGCTAGACGGAAGGGCACAGATACGCAGTATTTT. This codes for CASSEARRKGTDTQYF.